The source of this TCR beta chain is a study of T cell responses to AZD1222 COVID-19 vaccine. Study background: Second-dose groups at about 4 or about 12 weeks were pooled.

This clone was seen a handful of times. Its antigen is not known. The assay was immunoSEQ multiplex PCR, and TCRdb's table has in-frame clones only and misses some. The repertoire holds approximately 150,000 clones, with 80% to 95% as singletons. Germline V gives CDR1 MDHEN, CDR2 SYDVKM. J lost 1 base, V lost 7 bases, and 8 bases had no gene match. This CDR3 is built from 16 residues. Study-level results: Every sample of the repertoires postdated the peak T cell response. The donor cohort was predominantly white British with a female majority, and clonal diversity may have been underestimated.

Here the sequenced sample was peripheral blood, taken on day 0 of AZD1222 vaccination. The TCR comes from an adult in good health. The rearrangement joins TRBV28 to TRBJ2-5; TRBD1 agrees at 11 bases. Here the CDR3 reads CASNSPGTGGQETQYF. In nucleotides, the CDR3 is TGTGCCAGCAACTCCCCGGGGACAGGGGGCCAAGAGACCCAGTACTTC.